The clone carrying this T cell receptor (beta chain) was counted once. What it recognizes is unknown. TCRdb's copy holds only in-frame clones and misses some; the assay was immunoSEQ multiplex PCR. The table includes tens of thousands of clones, 75% to 90% detected once. V dropped 6 bases and J dropped 7 bases, with 12 bases sitting between them. The CDR3 contains 11 residues. Germline assignment: CDR1 DFQATT and CDR2 SNEGSKA (reference sequence). This record comes from a study of OX40 agonist ivuxolimab in advanced cancers. General study findings and limits: Clonal expansion by week 6 occurred in CD4+ and CD8+ blood T cells (at 0.1 to 3.0 mg/kg).

The source is an adult with an advanced solid tumor such as melanoma, head and neck, liver or kidney cancer. The input for sequencing was CD4+ or CD8+ T cells sorted from blood, taken in a trial of the OX40 agonist ivuxolimab. The rearrangement joins TRBV20-1 to TRBJ1-1, with D possibly being TRBD1 (5 bases). In DNA, the CDR3 is TGCAGTGCAGGGACGTGGGGTGAAGCTTTCTTT. Amino acid sequence: CSAGTWGEAFF.